Below are 14 T cell receptor beta chains sequenced from a single sample in a study of T cell responses to AZD1222 COVID-19 vaccine. The method was immunoSEQ multiplex PCR; TCRdb's version includes in-frame clones alone and lacks a portion of them. The data contain approximately 100,000 clones, 90% to 95% of them singletons. Source: peripheral blood, taken on day 0 of AZD1222 vaccination. The receptor source for this set is an adult in good health.

The CDR3 is CAISEGADGYTF. The CDR3 DNA reads TGTGCCATCAGTGAGGGGGCAGACGGCTACACCTTC. The V and J genes are TRBV10-3 and TRBJ1-2, with D tentatively TRBD1 (5 bases). V lost 2 bases and J 8 bases, leaving 9 bases between the germline ends. CDR3 length: 12 residues. The V gene's germline CDR1 is ENHRY and CDR2 SYGVKD.

The gene calls are TRBV18 and TRBJ2-5, with D unresolved. With 0 bases removed from V and 5 bases from J, the gap between germline ends came to 10 bases. CDR1 and CDR2 from the germline V gene are KGHSH and LQKENI. The CDR3 is made up of 14 amino acids. CDR3 coding DNA: TGTGCCAGCTCACCACCTGGCCTGGGGGAGACCCAGTACTTC. This codes for CASSPPGLGETQYF.

The chain couples TRBV19 to TRBJ2-3; TRBD2 is a possible D gene (6 bases). Trimming cost V 4 bases and J 0 bases, with 14 bases left between them. Germline-derived CDR1 and CDR2 are LNHDA and SQIVND (reference sequence). This CDR3 spans 16 amino acids. The CDR3 region has the DNA TGTGCCAGTAGTACCCTTGGCGGGACTAGCACAGATACGCAGTATTTT. This codes for CASSTLGGTSTDTQYF.

The chain combines TRBV6-4 with TRBJ2-1, with 7 nucleotides matching TRBD2. Germline CDR1 and CDR2: MRHNA and SNTAGT. The length of the CDR3 is 17 residues. The trim removed 0 bases at V and 7 bases at J, leaving 12 bases unmatched. The CDR3 loop is CASSDSIGTTPWNEQFF. DNA for the CDR3: TGTGCCAGCAGTGACTCTATCGGGACTACTCCTTGGAATGAGCAGTTCTTC.

V usage is TRBV6-4 and J usage is TRBJ2-1, with 7 positions matching TRBD1. The CDR3 has 12 amino acids. The germline CDR1 and CDR2 sequences are MRHNA and SNTAGT. The J segment lost 10 bases and the V segment lost 3 bases, leaving 3 bases of the junction unmatched. The CDR3 region has the DNA TGTGCCAGCAGTGAGCCGACAGGGGAGCAGTTCTTC. Protein product: CASSEPTGEQFF.

The CDR3 DNA follows: TGTGCCAGCTCGGGAACAGGCCCGGGGAGCTACGAGCAGTACTTC. Its protein is CASSGTGPGSYEQYF. The rearrangement links TRBV18 to TRBJ2-7; either TRBD1 or TRBD2 may supply D (5 bases each). The CDR3 is made up of 15 amino acids. CDR1 is KGHSH and CDR2 is LQKENI in the germline V gene. V lost 6 bases and J lost 3, with 18 bases in between.

The genes are TRBV19 and TRBJ1-2, with D uncertain. The CDR3 runs to 13 residues. V dropped 3 bases and J dropped 3 bases, with 8 bases sitting between them. In germline, CDR1 is LNHDA, CDR2 SQIVND (reference sequence). CDR3 in amino acids: CASSMGRYYGYTF. The CDR3 DNA reads TGTGCCAGTAGTATGGGCCGATACTATGGCTACACCTTC.

This chain links TRBV15 with TRBJ2-3, with 12 bases fitting TRBD2. The CDR3 contains 17 residues. The V gene end was trimmed by 6 bases and the J gene end by 1 base; junction bases not matched to a gene: 8. Germline V CDR1 and CDR2: LNHNV, YYDKDF (reference sequence). The CDR3 sequence is CATRPGLAGRRTDTQYF. CDR3 DNA: TGTGCCACCAGACCGGGACTAGCGGGCCGACGCACAGATACGCAGTATTTT.

The gene calls are TRBV7-6 and TRBJ2-1; D is undetermined. Looked up from germline, CDR1 is SGHVS and CDR2 is FNYEAQ. Trimming stripped 0 bases from V and 8 bases from J, with 14 bases between. The CDR3 sequence is 15 residues long. CDR3 residues: CASSLALDPGYEQFF. The CDR3 DNA is TGTGCCAGCAGCTTAGCGCTTGACCCCGGGTATGAGCAGTTCTTC. Using reference TRBV7-6 and TRBJ2-1 for the parts outside the CDR3, the full variable domain is GAGVSQSPRYKVTKRGQDVALRCDPISGHVSLYWYRQALGQGPEFLTYFNYEAQQDKSGLPNDRFSAERPEGSISTLTIQRTEQRDSAMYRCASSLALDPGYEQFFGPGTRLTVL.

The chain joins TRBV7-9 to TRBJ2-4; D might be TRBD2 (6 bases). The CDR3 loop spans 13 amino acids. Germline lookup yields CDR1 SEHNR and CDR2 FQNEAQ (reference sequence). Trimming removed 0 bases at V and 8 bases at J, with 8 bases between. In nucleotides, the CDR3 is TGTGCCAGCAGCTTAGCGGCTAGCGACATTCAGTACTTC. The encoded protein is CASSLAASDIQYF.

The chain employs TRBV5-4 and TRBJ2-1; D tentatively reads TRBD1 or TRBD2 (6 bases each). CDR3 length: 15 residues. CDR1 is SGHNT and CDR2 is YYREEE in the germline V gene (reference sequence). V was pared by 2 bases and J by 4 bases, with 13 bases between. CDR3 sequence reads: CASSLTGRRYNEQFF. CDR3 in DNA: TGTGCCAGCAGCTTAACAGGGAGGCGTTACAATGAGCAGTTCTTC.

The chain is built from TRBV5-4 and TRBJ1-2; tentatively, D is TRBD1 (6 bases). The CDR3 sequence is 12 residues long. The V end lost 2 bases, the J end lost 6 bases, and 8 bases lay between the germline ends. Germline lookup yields CDR1 SGHNT and CDR2 YYREEE (reference sequence). The CDR3, as DNA: TGTGCCAGCAGCTTTTCAGGGGATGGCTACACCTTC. This translates into CASSFSGDGYTF.

The chain carries TRBV5-6 and TRBJ2-1; 12 nucleotides match TRBD2. This CDR3 is built from 14 residues. V dropped 3 bases and J dropped 8; count of bases not matched to a gene: 3. The V gene's germline CDR1 is SGHDT and CDR2 YYEEEE. The CDR3 bases are TGTGCCAGCAGCTCGACTAGCGGGAGCGATGAGCAGTTCTTC. It codes for CASSSTSGSDEQFF.

The chain recombines TRBV3-1 (or the pseudogene TRBV3-2) with TRBJ2-5, with D tentatively TRBD1 or TRBD2 (5 bases each). V was clipped by 4 bases and J by 4 bases, with 13 bases between them. Germline V gene sequence: CDR1 LGHDT, CDR2 YNNKEL (reference sequence). This CDR3 region has 14 residues. CDR3 region: CASSRALRGETQYF. CDR3 nucleotides: TGTGCCAGCAGCCGAGCTTTGAGGGGAGAGACCCAGTACTTC.